These 13 T cell receptor beta chains originate from one sample sequenced in a study of T cell repertoires in cytomegalovirus infection. TCRdb processed the reads anew with MiXCR; each CDR3 protein has one entry. The profile shows about 230,000 distinct CDR3 sequences, 22% of them singletons. The sample consisted of CD8+ T cells from PBMCs. The origin of the receptors is a human donor in good health (CMV status not recorded). Some clones in this sample may be carry-over from other donors' samples.

In this sample, this clonotype turned up a few times. The gene calls are TRBV6-5 and TRBJ2-2; 8 bases line up with TRBD2. The CDR3 contains 17 residues. V gave up 4 bases and J gave up 4 bases; unmatched junction bases: 11. CDR1 is MNHEY, CDR2 SVGAGI, per germline. The CDR3 loop is CASSSSPGLVSTGELFF. The CDR3 nucleotides read TGTGCCAGCAGTTCATCACCGGGACTAGTTAGCACCGGGGAGCTGTTTTTT.

This clonotype was observed a handful of times. The chain carries TRBV14 and TRBJ2-1; 7 nucleotides match TRBD2. There are 14 residues in the CDR3. CDR1 SGHDN and CDR2 FVKESK come from the germline V gene. The V gene end was trimmed by 4 bases and the J gene end by 6 bases; junction bases not matched to a gene: 6. The CDR3 nucleotides are TGTGCCAGCAGCCGAAAGGGGAGGGGCAATGAGCAGTTCTTC. Translation: CASSRKGRGNEQFF.

The V call is TRBV20-1, the J call TRBJ1-1; possibly TRBD1 for D (5 bases). The germline CDR1 and CDR2 sequences are DFQATT and SNEGSKA (reference sequence). The CDR3 is 16 amino acids. The V and J ends lost 3 bases and 0 bases respectively, with 17 bases between them. The CDR3 coding sequence is TGCAGTGCTAGTACCACAGGTAAAGGTCTGAACACTGAAGCTTTCTTT. This codes for CSASTTGKGLNTEAFF.

The chain employs TRBV5-4 and TRBJ2-5; 7 positions match TRBD1. The germline V gene encodes CDR1 SGHNT and CDR2 YYREEE (reference sequence). This CDR3 contains 14 residues. V lost 6 bases and J lost 3; bases outside the gene matches: 8. The CDR3 bases are TGTGCCAGCACCCTTGGTGGGACAGAAGAGACCCAGTACTTC. This translates into CASTLGGTEETQYF.

This clonotype was detected many times. The chain uses TRBV7-9 and TRBJ2-7; 9 bases align to TRBD1. The CDR3 extends over 14 amino acids. The germline CDR1 and CDR2 sequences are SEHNR and FQNEAQ (reference sequence). Trimming at V came to 5 bases and at J to 2 bases, leaving 4 bases not matched to a gene. The CDR3 DNA sequence: TGTGCCAGCAGCCCGGGACAGGGCACCTACGAGCAGTACTTC. Translated: CASSPGQGTYEQYF.

The V gene is TRBV7-2, the J gene TRBJ1-5; TRBD1 is a possible D gene (5 bases). V was trimmed by 1 base and J by 6 bases, leaving 13 bases between them. Germline CDR1 reads SGHTA; CDR2 reads FQGNSA. CDR3 length equals 15 residues. The CDR3 nucleotides read TGTGCCAGCAGCTTAGAAGGGGCTTATAGTCAGCCCCAGCATTTT. It yields the protein CASSLEGAYSQPQHF.

The gene calls are TRBV18 and TRBJ1-2; no definite D call. The CDR3 is made up of 14 amino acids. The V and J ends lost 2 bases and 7 bases respectively, with 14 bases between them. In germline, CDR1 is KGHSH, CDR2 LQKENI. CDR3 sequence reads: CASSPSQREGGYTF. The CDR3 bases are TGTGCCAGCTCACCATCACAAAGGGAAGGTGGCTACACCTTC.

This clonotype was observed a handful of times. The rearrangement joins TRBV14 to TRBJ2-3; D gene unclear. The germline V gene encodes CDR1 SGHDN and CDR2 FVKESK. The V end lost 3 bases, the J end lost 1 base, and 8 bases lay between the germline ends. CDR3 length equals 14 residues. In nucleotides, the CDR3 is TGTGCCAGCAGCCAGTTTGGCGGCACAGATACGCAGTATTTT. This translates into CASSQFGGTDTQYF.

The chain combines TRBV29-1 with TRBJ2-7, with D unclear. The CDR3 runs to 12 residues. V lost 4 bases and J lost 3, with 10 bases in between. CDR1 and CDR2 (germline): SQVTM, ANQGSEA. The CDR3 sequence: CSVVGPSYEQYF. The CDR3 DNA follows: TGCAGCGTTGTTGGACCGAGCTACGAGCAGTACTTC.

V gene TRBV12-3 or TRBV12-4 combines with J gene TRBJ2-1; possible D gene TRBD1, 5 bases. The CDR3 sequence is 14 residues long. The germline V and J ends were trimmed by 5 bases and 8 bases, with 16 bases remaining between them. The CDR3 loop reads CASSPRVWEDEQFF. Here the CDR3 DNA reads TGTGCCAGCAGTCCCAGGGTTTGGGAAGATGAGCAGTTCTTC.

There are many counts of this clonotype. V is TRBV6-5 and J is TRBJ2-1; 7 bases line up with TRBD2. This CDR3 contains 14 residues. The V segment lost 6 bases and the J segment 6 bases; nucleotides outside the gene matches: 8. The germline V gene encodes CDR1 MNHEY and CDR2 SVGAGI. The CDR3 loop is CASRPAGGVNEQFF. CDR3 DNA: TGTGCCAGCAGGCCGGCTGGGGGGGTCAATGAGCAGTTCTTC.

The rearrangement uses TRBV25-1 and TRBJ2-2; perhaps TRBD1 as D (5 bases). The germline V and J ends were trimmed by 6 bases and 7 bases, with 9 bases remaining between them. The V gene's germline CDR1 is MGHDK and CDR2 SYGVNS. The CDR3 covers 12 residues. This CDR3 is CASRGQSGELFF. CDR3 DNA: TGTGCCAGCAGGGGGCAAAGCGGGGAGCTGTTTTTT.

This clonotype was detected ten times or more. The chain has TRBV19 and TRBJ1-5; D possibly corresponds to TRBD1 (5 bases). CDR1 and CDR2 (germline): LNHDA, SQIVND (reference sequence). Trimming took off 5 bases at V and 6 bases at J, with 11 bases between the two ends. This CDR3 region has 13 residues. The CDR3 is CASSVGVFQPQHF. CDR3 nucleotides: TGTGCCAGTAGTGTGGGGGTATTTCAGCCCCAGCATTTT.